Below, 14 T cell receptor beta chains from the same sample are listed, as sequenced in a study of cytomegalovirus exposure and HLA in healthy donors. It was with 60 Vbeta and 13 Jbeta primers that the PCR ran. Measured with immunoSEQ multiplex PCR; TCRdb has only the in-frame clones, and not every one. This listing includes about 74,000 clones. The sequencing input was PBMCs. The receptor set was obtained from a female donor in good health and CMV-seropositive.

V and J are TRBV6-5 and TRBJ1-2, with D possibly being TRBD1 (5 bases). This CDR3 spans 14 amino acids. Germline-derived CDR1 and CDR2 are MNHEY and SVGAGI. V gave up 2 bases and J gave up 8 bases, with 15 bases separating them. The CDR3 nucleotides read TGTGCCAGCAGTTACAGGGGAGGTTTAGGAGGCTACACCTTC. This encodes CASSYRGGLGGYTF.

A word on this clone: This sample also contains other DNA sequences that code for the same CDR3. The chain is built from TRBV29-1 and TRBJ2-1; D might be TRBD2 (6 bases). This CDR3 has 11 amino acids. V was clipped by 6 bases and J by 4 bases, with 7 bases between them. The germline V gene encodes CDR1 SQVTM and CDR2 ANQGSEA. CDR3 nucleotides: TGCAGCGTACGGGGGTACAATGAGCAGTTCTTC. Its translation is CSVRGYNEQFF.

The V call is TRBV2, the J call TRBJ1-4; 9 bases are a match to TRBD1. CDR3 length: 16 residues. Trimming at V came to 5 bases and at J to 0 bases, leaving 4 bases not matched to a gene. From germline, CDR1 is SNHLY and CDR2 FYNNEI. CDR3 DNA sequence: TGTGCCAGCAGTAAAGACAGGGGGGCAACTAATGAAAAACTGTTTTTT. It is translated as CASSKDRGATNEKLFF.

The CDR3 DNA reads as TGTGCCATCAGTCCCGGGACAGAGAATCAGCCCCAGCATTTT. It specifies CAISPGTENQPQHF. The chain recombines TRBV10-3 with TRBJ1-5, with TRBD1 matching over 7 bases. The germline gives CDR1 ENHRY, CDR2 SYGVKD. V shed 5 bases and J 4 bases; nucleotides not matched to a gene: 5. The CDR3 is made up of 14 amino acids.

DNA of the CDR3: TGTGCCAGCAGTGAGACAGGTCACCCATCCGATACGCAGTATTTT. It codes for CASSETGHPSDTQYF. The chain is built from TRBV6-1 and TRBJ2-3, with D perhaps matching TRBD1 (6 bases). The germline V and J ends were trimmed by 3 bases and 6 bases, with 16 bases remaining between them. Germline values: CDR1 MNHNS, CDR2 SASEGT. CDR3 length: 15 residues.

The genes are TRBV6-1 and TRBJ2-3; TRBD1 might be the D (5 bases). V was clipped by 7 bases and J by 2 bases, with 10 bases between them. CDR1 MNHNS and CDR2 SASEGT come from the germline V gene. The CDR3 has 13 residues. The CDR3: CASNRQPTDTQYF. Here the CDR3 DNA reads TGTGCCAGCAACCGACAGCCCACAGATACGCAGTATTTT.

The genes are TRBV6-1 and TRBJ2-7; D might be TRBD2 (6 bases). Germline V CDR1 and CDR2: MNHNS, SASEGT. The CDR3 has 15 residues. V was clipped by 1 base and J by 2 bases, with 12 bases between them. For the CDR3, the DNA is TGTGCCAGCAGTGAAGGAGGGAGGATCCCCTACGAGCAGTACTTC. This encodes CASSEGGRIPYEQYF.

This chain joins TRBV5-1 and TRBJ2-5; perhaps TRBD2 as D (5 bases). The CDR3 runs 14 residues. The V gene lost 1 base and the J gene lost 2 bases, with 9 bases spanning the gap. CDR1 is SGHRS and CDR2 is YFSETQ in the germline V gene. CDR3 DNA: TGCGCCAGCAGCTTGCGGGGAATTCAAGAGACCCAGTACTTC. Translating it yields CASSLRGIQETQYF.

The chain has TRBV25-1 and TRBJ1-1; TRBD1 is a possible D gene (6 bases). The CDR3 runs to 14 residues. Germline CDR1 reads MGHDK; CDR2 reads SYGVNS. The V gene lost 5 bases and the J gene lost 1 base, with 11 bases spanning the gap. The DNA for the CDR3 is TGTGCCAGCAGTCTGAGGGGGACGAACACTGAAGCTTTCTTT. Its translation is CASSLRGTNTEAFF.

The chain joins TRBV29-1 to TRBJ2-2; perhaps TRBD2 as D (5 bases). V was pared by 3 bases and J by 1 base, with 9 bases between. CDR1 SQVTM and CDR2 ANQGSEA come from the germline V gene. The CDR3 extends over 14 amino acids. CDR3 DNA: TGCAGCGTTGACCGAGGAGGGAACACCGGGGAGCTGTTTTTT. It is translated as CSVDRGGNTGELFF.

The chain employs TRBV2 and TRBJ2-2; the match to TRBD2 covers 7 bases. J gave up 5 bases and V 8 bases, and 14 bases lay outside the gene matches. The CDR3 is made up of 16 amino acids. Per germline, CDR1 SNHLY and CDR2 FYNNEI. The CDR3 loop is CASSPWGGLRTGELFF. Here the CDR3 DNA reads TGTGCCAGCTCCCCGTGGGGAGGGCTACGTACCGGGGAGCTGTTTTTT. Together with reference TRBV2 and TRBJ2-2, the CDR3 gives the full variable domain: EPEVTQTPSHQVTQMGQEVILRCVPISNHLYFYWYRQILGQKVEFLVSFYNNEISEKSEIFDDQFSVERPDGSNFTLKIRSTKLEDSAMYFCASSPWGGLRTGELFFGEGSRLTVL.

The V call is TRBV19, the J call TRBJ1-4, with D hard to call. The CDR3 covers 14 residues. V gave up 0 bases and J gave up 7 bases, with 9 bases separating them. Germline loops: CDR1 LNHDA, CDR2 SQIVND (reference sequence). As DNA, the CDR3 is TGTGCCAGTAGTATAGATGGGAGACTTGAAAAACTGTTTTTT. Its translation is CASSIDGRLEKLFF. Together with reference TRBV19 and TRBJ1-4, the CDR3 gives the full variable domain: DGGITQSPKYLFRKEGQNVTLSCEQNLNHDAMYWYRQDPGQGLRLIYYSQIVNDFQKGDIAEGYSVSREKKESFPLTVTSAQKNPTAFYLCASSIDGRLEKLFFGSGTQLSVL.

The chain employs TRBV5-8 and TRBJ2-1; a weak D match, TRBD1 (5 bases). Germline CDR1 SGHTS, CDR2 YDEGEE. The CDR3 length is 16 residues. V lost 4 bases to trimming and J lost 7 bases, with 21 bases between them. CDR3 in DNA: TGTGCCAGCAGCATCCGACAGAACCTAAAACTGAATGAGCAGTTCTTC. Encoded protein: CASSIRQNLKLNEQFF.

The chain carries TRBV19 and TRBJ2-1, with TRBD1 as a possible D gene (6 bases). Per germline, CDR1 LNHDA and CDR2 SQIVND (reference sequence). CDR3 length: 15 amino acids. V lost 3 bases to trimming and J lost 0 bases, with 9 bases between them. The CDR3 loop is CASSMRQASYNEQFF. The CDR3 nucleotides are TGTGCCAGTAGTATGAGACAGGCCTCCTACAATGAGCAGTTCTTC.